One T cell receptor (beta chain) is described in this entry. The data belong to a study of CD8+ T cells in alopecia areata. After isolation, RNA underwent reverse transcription to generate cDNA as the sequencing template. Assay used: immunoSEQ multiplex PCR; TCRdb lists only in-frame clones, some missing. The sample shows roughly 150,000 clones, 55% of them seen only once. The CDR3 covers 15 residues. Per the germline V gene, CDR1 is SGHNT and CDR2 is YYREEE (reference sequence). Trimming removed 5 bases from V and 2 bases from J, with 15 bases in between. The receptor was isolated from a human donor in good health. Sequenced sample: CD4+ T cells sorted from blood. This sequence joins TRBV5-4 and TRBJ2-3; D remains unclear. CDR3 sequence reads: CASRMTLGSTDTQYF. The CDR3 coding sequence is TGTGCCAGCAGGATGACATTGGGGTCCACAGATACGCAGTATTTT.